Each of the 10 T cell receptor beta chains below was sequenced from the same sample in a study of cytomegalovirus exposure and HLA in healthy donors. The PCR had 60 Vbeta and 13 Jbeta primers. Data came from immunoSEQ multiplex PCR; TCRdb stores just in-frame clones and leaves some out. This sample carries about 140,000 clones, more than 75% of them seen once, and the ten largest clones take around 2.9%. The specimen was PBMCs. These receptors were collected from a female donor in good health and CMV-seronegative.

The chain couples TRBV2 to TRBJ1-1, with TRBD1 as a possible D gene (5 bases). With 7 bases removed from V and 1 base from J, the gap between germline ends came to 10 bases. CDR1 is SNHLY and CDR2 is FYNNEI in the germline V gene. This CDR3 region has 13 residues. CDR3 sequence: CASKAGPNTEAFF. For the CDR3, the DNA is TGTGCCAGCAAGGCAGGGCCGAACACTGAAGCTTTCTTT.

V is TRBV27 and J is TRBJ2-3; 8 bases are shared with TRBD2. The length of the CDR3 is 16 residues. The V segment lost 5 bases and the J segment 0 bases; nucleotides outside the gene matches: 7. Germline V gene lookup returns CDR1 MNHEY and CDR2 SMNVEV (reference sequence). CDR3 region: CASSPRGGRSTDTQYF. CDR3 bases: TGTGCCAGCAGTCCCCGGGGGGGGCGGAGCACAGATACGCAGTATTTT.

The chain employs TRBV30 and TRBJ2-2, with TRBD1 identical over 7 bases. The CDR3 has 15 residues. Trimming removed 4 bases from V and 2 bases from J; junction bases left unmatched: 7. Germline lookup yields CDR1 GTSNPN and CDR2 SVGIG (reference sequence). CDR3 residues: CAWNSAGGNTGELFF. The CDR3, as DNA: TGTGCCTGGAATAGTGCAGGGGGTAACACCGGGGAGCTGTTTTTT.

For this clone: The junction shows a germline mismatch at one end, possibly a read error. The chain employs TRBV6-1 and TRBJ1-6; the D gene is possibly TRBD1 (6 bases). This CDR3 is 12 amino acids long. The V gene's germline CDR1 is MNHNS and CDR2 SASEGT. The CDR3 nucleotides read TGTGCCAGCAGTCGACAGGTTTCAACCCTCCACTTT. Encoded protein: CASSRQVSTLHF.

In this sample, this clone turned up a few times. The rearrangement links TRBV6-1 to TRBJ2-5, with TRBD2 identical over 9 bases. V shed 0 bases, J shed 2 bases, and the junction held 4 bases outside the gene matches. The CDR3 is 16 amino acids. Germline V gene data show CDR1 as MNHNS and CDR2 as SASEGT. This CDR3 reads CASSEAGGGVQETQYF. CDR3 DNA: TGTGCCAGCAGTGAAGCTGGCGGGGGGGTACAAGAGACCCAGTACTTC.

Comment on this clone: Other nucleotide sequences from this sample produce the same CDR3. The rearrangement links TRBV28 to TRBJ1-5, with a weak D call TRBD1 (5 bases). The germline V gene encodes CDR1 MDHEN and CDR2 SYDVKM. V was trimmed by 7 bases and J by 1 base, leaving 5 bases between them. CDR3 size: 12 residues. CDR3 sequence reads: CASKGSNQPQHF. In nucleotides, the CDR3 is TGTGCCAGCAAGGGGAGCAATCAGCCCCAGCATTTT.

The chain carries TRBV9 and TRBJ2-3; TRBD2 is a possible D gene (7 bases). Trimming removed 2 bases at V and 5 bases at J, with 15 bases between. CDR1 and CDR2 (germline): SGDLS, YYNGEE. The CDR3 extends over 15 amino acids. The CDR3 reads CASSVGGAGGDTQYF. The CDR3 DNA follows: TGTGCCAGCAGCGTTGGGGGGGCCGGAGGAGATACGCAGTATTTT.

The V gene is TRBV10-3, the J gene TRBJ2-7; TRBD2 matches at 9 bases. The V gene's germline CDR1 is ENHRY and CDR2 SYGVKD. The junction had 5 bases not matched to a gene; V was cut back by 6 bases and J by 5 bases. The length of the CDR3 is 13 residues. The CDR3 protein is CAISSGRIDEQYF. CDR3 bases: TGTGCCATCAGCAGCGGGAGGATCGACGAGCAGTACTTC.

This sequence joins TRBV19 and TRBJ1-2; 7 bases fit TRBD1. Germline V CDR1 and CDR2: LNHDA, SQIVND (reference sequence). Trimming took 5 bases from V and 1 from J; bases not matched to a gene: 4. The CDR3 is made up of 14 amino acids. This chain's CDR3 is CASSSRDSNYGYTF. Here the CDR3 DNA reads TGTGCCAGTAGTTCCCGGGACAGTAACTATGGCTACACCTTC.

The CDR3 loop is CASSLGPAGSRSNEKLFF. As DNA, the CDR3 is TGTGCCAGCAGCTTAGGCCCGGCGGGTTCCAGAAGTAATGAAAAACTGTTTTTT. The genes are TRBV7-9 and TRBJ1-4; D unresolved. V was pared by 1 base and J by 4 bases, with 19 bases between. Germline assignment: CDR1 SEHNR and CDR2 FQNEAQ (reference sequence). This CDR3 has 18 residues.